The 21 T cell receptor beta chains below all came from one sample that was sequenced in a study of blood T cell repertoires in COVID-19. Method: immunoSEQ multiplex PCR; TCRdb's copy keeps in-frame clones and lacks some. The table shows roughly 240,000 clones, with 75% to 90% occurring only once. Sequences were obtained from peripheral blood. The receptors originated from a man aged 55 to 70 who had recovered from COVID-19.

V and J are TRBV6-5 and TRBJ1-1; the D gene is possibly TRBD1 (6 bases). Trimming removed 7 bases from V and 2 bases from J, with 17 bases in between. There are 15 residues in the CDR3. The germline V gene encodes CDR1 MNHEY and CDR2 SVGAGI. The CDR3 region is CASMGNLRGNTEAFF. In nucleotides, the CDR3 is TGTGCCAGCATGGGTAACCTCAGGGGCAACACTGAAGCTTTCTTT.

The V gene is TRBV5-8, the J gene TRBJ2-1; 12 nucleotides line up with TRBD1. CDR3 size: 17 residues. Trimming at V came to 1 base and at J to 5 bases, leaving 7 bases not matched to a gene. Germline V lookup: CDR1 SGHTS, CDR2 YDEGEE. The CDR3 reads CASSLWGGTGGNNEQFF. The CDR3, as DNA: TGTGCCAGCAGCTTGTGGGGAGGGACAGGGGGCAACAATGAGCAGTTCTTC.

The chain joins TRBV3-1 (or the pseudogene TRBV3-2) to TRBJ2-7, with D maybe TRBD2 (7 bases). CDR1 is LGHDT and CDR2 is YNNKEL in the germline V gene (reference sequence). Trimming left V 4 bases short and J 2 bases short, with 15 bases between. This CDR3 is built from 15 residues. CDR3 sequence reads: CASSPVRGAAYEQYF. CDR3 DNA sequence: TGTGCCAGCAGCCCAGTTCGGGGGGCCGCCTACGAGCAGTACTTC.

This rearrangement joins TRBV4-1 to TRBJ1-2; 10 bases are a match to TRBD1. Trimming at V came to 3 bases and at J to 1 base, leaving 2 bases not matched to a gene. In germline, CDR1 is MGHRA, CDR2 YSYEKL. CDR3 size: 15 residues. The CDR3 DNA sequence: TGCGCCAGCAGCCAGCGGACAGGGGGTAACTATGGCTACACCTTC. This encodes CASSQRTGGNYGYTF.

The chain has TRBV6-5 and TRBJ2-5; D is ambiguous. CDR1 MNHEY and CDR2 SVGAGI come from the germline V gene. The CDR3 spans 15 residues. V lost 1 base to trimming and J lost 2 bases, with 11 bases between them. The CDR3 loop is CASSYLWQKQETQYF. In DNA form, the CDR3 reads TGTGCCAGCAGTTACTTATGGCAGAAACAAGAGACCCAGTACTTC.

The V call is TRBV9, the J call TRBJ1-1; possible D gene TRBD1, 5 bases. The germline V gene has CDR1 SGDLS and CDR2 YYNGEE. The CDR3 runs to 16 residues. Trimming took off 1 base at V and 1 base at J, with 14 bases between the two ends. The CDR3, as DNA: TGTGCCAGCAGCGTAACCCCGACAGCCACGAACACTGAAGCTTTCTTT. It codes for CASSVTPTATNTEAFF.

The V call is TRBV5-1, the J call TRBJ1-1; the D gene is possibly TRBD1 (5 bases). V was shortened by 0 bases and J by 0 bases, with 9 bases between the two germline ends. CDR3 length: 15 residues. Germline V gene sequence: CDR1 SGHRS, CDR2 YFSETQ. The CDR3 DNA reads TGCGCCAGCAGCTTGGATCCAGGGTTGAACACTGAAGCTTTCTTT. Its translation: CASSLDPGLNTEAFF.

This sequence joins TRBV6-5 and TRBJ2-3, with D possibly matching TRBD2 (6 bases). V lost 1 base, J lost 1 base, and 9 bases lay in between. Germline CDR1 reads MNHEY; CDR2 reads SVGAGI. CDR3 length: 15 amino acids. The CDR3: CASSYFGGGTDTQYF. The CDR3 coding sequence is TGTGCCAGCAGTTACTTCGGCGGGGGCACAGATACGCAGTATTTT.

In this sample, this clone turned up a few times. The genes are TRBV11-2 and TRBJ1-1; D remains unclear. The CDR3 extends over 14 amino acids. With 6 bases removed from V and 5 bases from J, the gap between germline ends came to 16 bases. The germline gives CDR1 SGHAT, CDR2 FQNNGV. The CDR3 DNA reads TGTGCCAGCAGGAAAACTGAGGTTGGGACTGAAGCTTTCTTT. Encoded protein: CASRKTEVGTEAFF.

The chain carries TRBV11-2 and TRBJ1-3, with D uncertain. Between the trimmed V and J ends, which lost 5 bases and 4 bases, there was a span of 15 bases. The CDR3 length is 15 residues. CDR1 and CDR2 from the germline V gene are SGHAT and FQNNGV. The DNA of the CDR3 is TGTGCCAGCAGCCCATTCGAGGGTCGCGGAAACACCATATATTTT. It encodes CASSPFEGRGNTIYF.

The V gene is TRBV5-4, the J gene TRBJ2-1, with 7 bases identical to TRBD2. This CDR3 has 16 residues. The V gene end was trimmed by 4 bases and the J gene end by 6 bases; junction bases not matched to a gene: 13. CDR1 SGHNT and CDR2 YYREEE come from the germline V gene (reference sequence). In DNA form, the CDR3 reads TGTGCCAGCAGCCGTCCGGGCGGGAGCCAGGGCAATGAGCAGTTCTTC. This sequence encodes CASSRPGGSQGNEQFF.

The chain recombines TRBV5-1 with TRBJ1-4; 9 bases are shared with TRBD1. The CDR3 is 13 residues long. Germline values: CDR1 SGHRS, CDR2 YFSETQ. Unmatched junction bases numbered 3, after V lost 4 bases and J lost 8 bases. CDR3 DNA: TGCGCCAGCAGCAGGACAGGGGTAGAAAAACTGTTTTTT. Protein product: CASSRTGVEKLFF.

The CDR3 sequence is CATTAAGYTEAFF. CDR3 coding DNA: TGTGCCACCACGGCGGCAGGGTACACTGAAGCTTTCTTT. The genes are TRBV24-1 and TRBJ1-1, with D perhaps TRBD1 (5 bases). V was trimmed by 8 bases and J by 3 bases, leaving 12 bases between them. This CDR3 comprises 13 residues. Germline V gene sequence: CDR1 KGHDR, CDR2 SFDVKD.

The chain combines TRBV29-1 with TRBJ1-1, with a tentative D call TRBD1 (6 bases). The CDR3 is 12 amino acids. Per the germline V gene, CDR1 is SQVTM and CDR2 is ANQGSEA. The ends were cut back, 5 bases at V and 5 bases at J, with 12 bases in the middle. This CDR3 is CSVLTGSTEAFF. CDR3 DNA: TGCAGCGTTCTCACAGGGAGTACTGAAGCTTTCTTT. The whole variable domain, remainder taken from reference TRBV29-1 and TRBJ1-1, is SAVISQKPSRDICQRGTSLTIQCQVDSQVTMMFWYRQQPGQSLTLIATANQGSEATYESGFVIDKFPISRPNLTFSTLTVSNMSPEDSSIYLCSVLTGSTEAFFGQGTRLTVV.

The chain links TRBV6-6 to TRBJ2-1; 9 bases match TRBD2. Germline V gene sequence: CDR1 MNHNY, CDR2 SVGAGI (reference sequence). This CDR3 is 15 amino acids long. The junction had 9 bases not matched to a gene; V was cut back by 7 bases and J by 5 bases. The CDR3 here is CASIKTSGRNNEQFF. CDR3 sequence (DNA): TGTGCCAGCATTAAAACTAGCGGGCGGAACAATGAGCAGTTCTTC.

The J gene is TRBJ1-1, the V gene TRBV5-4, with 8 bases fitting TRBD1. CDR1 SGHNT and CDR2 YYREEE come from the germline V gene (reference sequence). Trimming removed 4 bases from V and 0 bases from J; junction bases left unmatched: 2. The CDR3 covers 14 residues. The CDR3 sequence is CASSETGVNTEAFF. The CDR3 nucleotides are TGTGCCAGCAGCGAGACAGGGGTGAACACTGAAGCTTTCTTT.

This clone was observed a single time. The genes are TRBV4-1 and TRBJ2-7, with TRBD1 identical over 9 bases. The trim removed 2 bases at V and 6 bases at J, leaving 14 bases unmatched. Germline V gene data show CDR1 as MGHRA and CDR2 as YSYEKL. This CDR3 is built from 17 residues. Written as DNA, the CDR3 is TGCGCCAGCAGCCAATCTGACCAGGGACAGGGATCTCTCGAGCAGTACTTC. This sequence encodes CASSQSDQGQGSLEQYF.

The rearrangement links TRBV7-9 to TRBJ2-1, with 9 bases aligning to TRBD2. CDR1 and CDR2 (germline): SEHNR, FQNEAQ (reference sequence). J lost 5 bases, V lost 2 bases, and 1 base had no gene match. The CDR3 is 14 amino acids. The CDR3 sequence: CASSLLAGNNEQFF. As DNA, the CDR3 is TGTGCCAGCAGCTTACTAGCGGGGAACAATGAGCAGTTCTTC.

The rearrangement uses TRBV30 and TRBJ1-4, with TRBD1 as a possible D gene (6 bases). The CDR3 is made up of 16 amino acids. Germline V gene data show CDR1 as GTSNPN and CDR2 as SVGIG (reference sequence). The V end lost 1 base, the J end lost 4 bases, and 16 bases lay between the germline ends. The DNA for the CDR3 is TGTGCCTGGAGTGACCCCGGACAGCTCCATAATGAAAAACTGTTTTTT. This codes for CAWSDPGQLHNEKLFF.

The V gene is TRBV4-1, the J gene TRBJ2-5; 9 positions match TRBD2. CDR1 is MGHRA and CDR2 is YSYEKL in the germline V gene. The CDR3 sequence is 16 residues long. V lost 1 base and J lost 5; bases outside the gene matches: 8. The CDR3 reads CASSQGNAGGAETQYF. CDR3 DNA: TGCGCCAGCAGCCAAGGAAACGCGGGAGGGGCGGAGACCCAGTACTTC.

Worth noting for this clone: Different DNA sequences within this sample yield the same CDR3. The J gene is TRBJ1-2, the V gene TRBV6-5, with 7 bases matching TRBD1. Germline V lookup: CDR1 MNHEY, CDR2 SVGAGI. J gave up 0 bases and V 6 bases, and 1 base lay outside the gene matches. The CDR3 has 13 residues. The CDR3 sequence: CASRGTANYGYTF. The CDR3 DNA is TGTGCCAGCAGGGGGACAGCTAACTATGGCTACACCTTC.